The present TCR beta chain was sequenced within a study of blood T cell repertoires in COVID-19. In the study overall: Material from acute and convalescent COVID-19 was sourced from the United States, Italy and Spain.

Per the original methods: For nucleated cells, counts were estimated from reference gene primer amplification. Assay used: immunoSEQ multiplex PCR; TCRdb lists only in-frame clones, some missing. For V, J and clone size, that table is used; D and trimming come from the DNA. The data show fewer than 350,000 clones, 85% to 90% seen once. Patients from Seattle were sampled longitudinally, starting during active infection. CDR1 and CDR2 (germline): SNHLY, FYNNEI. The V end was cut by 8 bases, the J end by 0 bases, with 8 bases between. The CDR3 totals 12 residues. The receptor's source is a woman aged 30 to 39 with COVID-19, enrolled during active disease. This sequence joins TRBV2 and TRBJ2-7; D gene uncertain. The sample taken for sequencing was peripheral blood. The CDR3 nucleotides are TGTGCCAGCGCTTACAGCTCCTACGAGCAGTACTTC. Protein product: CASAYSSYEQYF.